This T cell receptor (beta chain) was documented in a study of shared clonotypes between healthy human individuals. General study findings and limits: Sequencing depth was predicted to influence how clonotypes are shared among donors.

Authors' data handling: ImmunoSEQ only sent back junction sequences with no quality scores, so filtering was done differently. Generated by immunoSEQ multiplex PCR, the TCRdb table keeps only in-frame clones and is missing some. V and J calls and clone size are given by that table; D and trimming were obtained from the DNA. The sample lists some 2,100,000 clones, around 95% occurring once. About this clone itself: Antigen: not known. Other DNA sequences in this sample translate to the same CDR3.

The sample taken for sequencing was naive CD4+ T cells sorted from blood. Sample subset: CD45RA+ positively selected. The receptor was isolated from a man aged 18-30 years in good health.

The CDR3 nucleotides are TGTGCCAGCTCACCAGCGGCAGAGACCCAGTACTTC. Residues: CASSPAAETQYF. This rearrangement joins TRBV18 to TRBJ2-5; no definite D call. V was clipped by 2 bases and J by 4 bases, with 5 bases between them. This CDR3 spans 12 amino acids. Germline V gene sequence: CDR1 KGHSH, CDR2 LQKENI.